This is a list of T cell receptor beta chains from one sample in a study of shared clonotypes between healthy human individuals. Data came from immunoSEQ multiplex PCR; TCRdb stores just in-frame clones and leaves some out. The table shows fewer than 600,000 clones, with 70% to 80% occurring only once. The source material was PBMCs. The receptors here all came from a woman aged 40 to 50 in good health. Some clones in this sample may be carry-over from other donors' samples. Each CDR3 is given with its conserved first and last residue. Only part of the rows carry a size: once, few, many, or a class if the clone is expanded.

v_call	clone_size	cdr3_aa
TRBV11-2	.	CASSHPGGGPYNEQFF
TRBV6-1	.	CASSTGGGNTEAFF
TRBV5-4	.	CASSLVIGGNNEQFF
TRBV7-9	.	CASDLTGELFF
TRBV18	.	CASSPGGGGSNQPQHF
TRBV6-5	.	CASSYGGPLTGAFF
TRBV29-1	.	CSVGTGVTEAFF
TRBV19	.	CASSIGQRPYEQYF
TRBV19	.	CASTTNRRSSGNTIYF
TRBV5-6	.	CASSVRSTDTQYF
TRBV5-1	.	CASSLGPTGNTGELFF
TRBV20-1	few	CSGTGNEKLFF
TRBV5-1	few	CASRRQGTSTDTQYF
TRBV6-4	.	CASSDSDREVSVSLNTEAFF
TRBV28	.	CASSLGTASGNTIYF
TRBV7-6	.	CASSLGGLPGELFF
TRBV30	few	CAWSGDREITEAFF
TRBV10-1	many	CASSESSVTNEQFF
TRBV6-5	.	CASSITGGWSTEAFF
TRBV11-2	few	CASSLSAPGGSQETQYF
TRBV19	.	CASSMAEGFYEQYF
TRBV29-1	.	CSVERETDTQYF
TRBV4-2	few	CASSQVLGSSYEQYF
TRBV11-2	.	CASSFLLETGISFF
TRBV10-2	.	CASRNRDREGPYEQYF
TRBV30	few	CAWSVVDREASPLHF
TRBV7-9	once	CASSLTGFGNTIYF
TRBV5-6	few	CASSTPGFYEQYF
TRBV7-9	once	CASSLPGLAGKEQYF
TRBV30	.	CAWSVSRGGRTEAFF
TRBV28	.	CASSLFTGTDNSPLHF
TRBV6-6	once	CASSYSASSGNTIYF
TRBV2	once	CASSEEGGLYQPQHF
TRBV5-1	.	CASSLAGTGRGNTIYF
TRBV19	.	CASSPGGTQYF
TRBV19	.	CASSIRASSYEQYF
TRBV28	.	CASSAAGQGDDEQYF
TRBV4-1	once	CASSLLTGINYGYTF
TRBV2	.	CASSVQGTGELFF
TRBV6-5	.	CASSRRGRPDNEQFF
TRBV7-2	many	CASSQRTGGVTGELFF
TRBV27	.	CASKGLALYNEQFF
TRBV7-9	medium-sized	CASSLSQGRAVFF
TRBV5-1	.	CASSLGATTEAFF
TRBV7-3	.	CASSFGGAGEAFF
TRBV7-2	.	CASSLGGGNTIYF
TRBV29-1	.	CSAGQGTYEQYF
TRBV5-1	once	CASSVTGGNQPQHF